What follows are 28 T cell receptor beta chains derived from one specimen sequenced in a study of PD-1 blockade in classical Hodgkin lymphoma. Measured with immunoSEQ multiplex PCR; TCRdb has only the in-frame clones, and not every one. The sample includes about 19,000 clones, around 80% of them seen just once. The time point was: cycle 4 day 1 (C4D1), after six to seven weeks of nivolumab. Each of the patients experienced relapse following autologous stem cell transplantation, and their brentuximab vedotin exposure differed. The material sequenced was peripheral blood mononuclear cells (PBMCs), taken before the fourth cycle of nivolumab. The receptor set was obtained from a human donor with classical Hodgkin lymphoma.

V and J are TRBV12-5 and TRBJ2-5; TRBD2 matches 8 bases. The CDR3 has 14 amino acids. Per the germline V gene, CDR1 is LGHNT and CDR2 is FRNRAP. J lost 2 bases, V lost 8 bases, and 7 bases had no gene match. CDR3: CASTQAGEQETQYF. CDR3 nucleotide sequence: TGTGCTAGTACTCAAGCGGGGGAACAAGAGACCCAGTACTTC.

This clone was found a few times. This sequence joins TRBV2 and TRBJ2-7, with 7 bases identical to TRBD2. V shed 4 bases, J shed 5 bases, and the junction held 11 bases outside the gene matches. The CDR3 spans 15 residues. Germline V CDR1 and CDR2: SNHLY, FYNNEI. This CDR3 is CASSVPRGVEDEQYF. The CDR3 DNA reads TGTGCCAGCAGTGTTCCCCGGGGGGTTGAGGACGAGCAGTACTTC.

CDR3 DNA sequence: TGTGCCAGCGGCCCTGGCACAGATACGCAGTATTTT. It is translated as CASGPGTDTQYF. V usage is TRBV6-6 and J usage is TRBJ2-3, with no clear D. The V end lost 8 bases, the J end lost 1 base, and 7 bases lay between the germline ends. The CDR3 contains 12 residues. Germline V gives CDR1 MNHNY, CDR2 SVGAGI (reference sequence).

The V gene is TRBV29-1, the J gene TRBJ2-3, with no clear D. This CDR3 is built from 11 residues. V gave up 4 bases and J gave up 2 bases, with 4 bases separating them. CDR1 and CDR2 from the germline V gene are SQVTM and ANQGSEA. DNA of the CDR3: TGCAGCGTTGGGGCCACAGATACGCAGTATTTT. Its translation: CSVGATDTQYF.

The chain recombines TRBV5-5 with TRBJ2-7; TRBD1 matches at 12 bases. CDR1 is SGHKS and CDR2 is YYEKEE in the germline V gene (reference sequence). The CDR3 contains 15 residues. Trimming took 4 bases from V and 7 from J; bases not matched to a gene: 9. CDR3: CASSPPGQGASEQYF. DNA for the CDR3: TGTGCCAGCAGCCCTCCGGGACAGGGGGCAAGTGAGCAGTACTTC.

Notes on this clone: The CDR3 carries no conserved terminal phenylalanine or tryptophan, so it likely arises from a read error. The DNA is left out, because the CDR3 cannot be placed on it with certainty; the CDR3 is given as TCRdb lists it. The chain links TRBV7-9 to TRBJ1-2. From germline, CDR1 is SEHNR and CDR2 FQNEAQ (reference sequence). 11 amino acids form the CDR3, both terminal residues included. CDR3 protein: CASSLGRTFYS.

The chain carries TRBV18 and TRBJ2-2, with TRBD1 as a possible D gene (5 bases). Trimming cost V 4 bases and J 0 bases, with 15 bases left between them. Germline CDR1 reads KGHSH; CDR2 reads LQKENI. The CDR3 has 17 residues. The CDR3 loop is CASSLQQAAANTGELFF. The CDR3 DNA follows: TGTGCCAGCTCACTCCAACAGGCAGCCGCGAACACCGGGGAGCTGTTTTTT.

The rearrangement links TRBV7-7 to TRBJ2-7, with TRBD2 matching over 7 bases. Per germline, CDR1 SSHAT and CDR2 FNYEAQ (reference sequence). This CDR3 is 14 amino acids long. Unmatched junction bases numbered 4, after V lost 5 bases and J lost 0 bases. The CDR3 DNA sequence: TGTGCCAGCAGCCCCGGGGGGTCCTCCTACGAGCAGTACTTC. It codes for CASSPGGSSYEQYF.

By share of the sample, this clone is large. The genes are TRBV6-1 and TRBJ2-7; possibly TRBD1 or TRBD2 for D (5 bases each). The CDR3 is made up of 13 amino acids. Trimming took off 7 bases at V and 5 bases at J, with 15 bases between the two ends. Germline V lookup: CDR1 MNHNS, CDR2 SASEGT. As DNA, the CDR3 is TGTGCCAGCACCCGTTTTGGGGGAGACGAGCAGTACTTC. Protein sequence: CASTRFGGDEQYF.

The J gene is TRBJ2-1, the V gene TRBV5-5; TRBD1 agrees at 10 bases. Trimming cost V 8 bases and J 12 bases; bases outside gene matches: 14. CDR1 and CDR2 from the germline V gene are SGHKS and YYEKEE (reference sequence). The CDR3 length is 14 residues. Here the CDR3 DNA reads TGTGCCAGTAGTACCGGGACAGGGGTCCAGGTGCAGTTCTTC. It translates to CASSTGTGVQVQFF.

The chain carries TRBV30 and TRBJ1-4; tentatively, D is TRBD1 (5 bases). Trimming left V 2 bases short and J 3 bases short, with 16 bases between. The CDR3 runs 16 residues. Germline V gene sequence: CDR1 GTSNPN, CDR2 SVGIG (reference sequence). The CDR3 sequence: CAWSPQRGGANEKLFF. CDR3 DNA sequence: TGTGCCTGGAGTCCACAGCGGGGGGGTGCTAATGAAAAACTGTTTTTT.

This clone was observed a few times. The V call is TRBV11-3, the J call TRBJ1-1; D is unclear. This CDR3 has 13 residues. Germline V gene data show CDR1 as SGHNT and CDR2 as YENEEA. Trimming left V 1 base short and J 3 bases short, with 6 bases between. The CDR3: CASSLVTDTEAFF. CDR3 DNA sequence: TGTGCCAGCAGCTTAGTAACCGACACTGAAGCTTTCTTT.

This clone showed up just a few times. The V and J genes are TRBV4-1 and TRBJ2-3; D uncertain. Trimming left V 0 bases short and J 5 bases short, with 3 bases between. The length of the CDR3 is 12 residues. CDR1 MGHRA and CDR2 YSYEKL come from the germline V gene. CDR3 region: CASSQEVDTQYF. DNA for the CDR3: TGCGCCAGCAGCCAAGAGGTAGATACGCAGTATTTT.

This chain connects TRBV5-6 to TRBJ1-5, with 8 bases lining up with TRBD1. This CDR3 is 16 amino acids long. Germline CDR1 reads SGHDT; CDR2 reads YYEEEE. J gave up 6 bases and V 0 bases, and 8 bases lay outside the gene matches. CDR3 coding DNA: TGTGCCAGCAGCTTGGGACAGGGGACGGGACGTCAGCCCCAGCATTTT. This codes for CASSLGQGTGRQPQHF. Full variable domain (remainder filled in from reference TRBV5-6 and TRBJ1-5): DAGVTQSPTHLIKTRGQQVTLRCSPKSGHDTVSWYQQALGQGPQFIFQYYEEEERQRGNFPDRFSGHQFPNYSSELNVNALLLGDSALYLCASSLGQGTGRQPQHFGDGTRLSIL.

The genes are TRBV7-9 and TRBJ1-1, with D unresolved. CDR1 and CDR2 (germline): SEHNR, FQNEAQ (reference sequence). V lost 6 bases, J lost 3 bases, and 14 bases lay in between. The length of the CDR3 is 14 residues. For the CDR3, the DNA is TGTGCCAGCAGTTATGAGGACGGGTACACTGAAGCTTTCTTT. This codes for CASSYEDGYTEAFF.

The J gene is TRBJ2-1, the V gene TRBV30, with TRBD1 matching over 7 bases. CDR1 is GTSNPN, CDR2 SVGIG, per germline (reference sequence). The J segment lost 0 bases and the V segment lost 8 bases, leaving 7 bases of the junction unmatched. The CDR3 has 14 amino acids. In nucleotides, the CDR3 is TGTGCCAGTAAACCAGGGGGCTCCTACAATGAGCAGTTCTTC. This gives the protein CASKPGGSYNEQFF.

The gene calls are TRBV7-9 and TRBJ1-5, with a possible D match to TRBD1 (6 bases). CDR3 length equals 16 residues. V shed 3 bases and J shed 2 bases, with 14 bases lying between them. Germline V gene lookup returns CDR1 SEHNR and CDR2 FQNEAQ (reference sequence). CDR3 residues: CASSFYRDEGNQPQHF. CDR3 sequence (DNA): TGTGCCAGCAGCTTTTACAGGGATGAAGGCAATCAGCCCCAGCATTTT.

The genes are TRBV5-4 and TRBJ2-3; D might be TRBD2 (5 bases). Between the trimmed V and J ends, which lost 2 bases and 8 bases, there was a span of 12 bases. Germline lookup yields CDR1 SGHNT and CDR2 YYREEE (reference sequence). The CDR3 extends over 13 amino acids. CDR3 loop: CASSFGGRVTQYF. CDR3 DNA sequence: TGTGCCAGCAGCTTCGGAGGTCGGGTTACGCAGTATTTT.

The count of this clone is one. The chain employs TRBV19 and TRBJ2-7; TRBD1 agrees at 10 bases. CDR1 is LNHDA and CDR2 is SQIVND in the germline V gene (reference sequence). V gave up 4 bases and J gave up 6 bases; unmatched junction bases: 9. The CDR3 has 15 amino acids. The CDR3, as DNA: TGTGCCAGTAGTACCTATGACAGGGGGCAGTTCGAGCAGTACTTC. Translated: CASSTYDRGQFEQYF.

The chain has TRBV2 and TRBJ1-2, with 8 bases lining up with TRBD1. Germline-derived CDR1 and CDR2 are SNHLY and FYNNEI. The CDR3 loop spans 18 amino acids. V shed 6 bases and J 4 bases; nucleotides not matched to a gene: 19. The CDR3 region has the DNA TGTGCCAGCAGACCCGATCCGTGGACAGGGAGGAAAGGCTATGGCTACACCTTC. It translates to CASRPDPWTGRKGYGYTF.

This chain links TRBV6-1 with TRBJ2-7; TRBD2 is a possible D gene (5 bases). The CDR3 is 13 amino acids. CDR1 and CDR2 from the germline V gene are MNHNS and SASEGT. V was pared by 2 bases and J by 3 bases, with 8 bases between. This chain's CDR3 is CASSELANYEQYF. The CDR3 DNA sequence: TGTGCCAGCAGTGAACTAGCAAACTACGAGCAGTACTTC.

This clone was observed a single time. This chain uses TRBV25-1 with TRBJ1-1, with no clear D. The CDR3 covers 13 residues. The V and J ends lost 5 bases and 4 bases respectively, with 11 bases between them. CDR1 and CDR2 (germline): MGHDK, SYGVNS. The CDR3 here is CASSKDRSTEAFF. Here the CDR3 DNA reads TGTGCCAGCAGTAAGGACCGGAGCACTGAAGCTTTCTTT.

This clone has only a few counts. The V gene is TRBV19, the J gene TRBJ1-1; D gene ambiguous. Germline assignment: CDR1 LNHDA and CDR2 SQIVND (reference sequence). Trimming stripped 5 bases from V and 2 bases from J, with 9 bases between. The CDR3 is 13 residues long. The DNA of the CDR3 is TGTGCCAGTAGTGCCAATAGAAACACTGAAGCTTTCTTT. Residues: CASSANRNTEAFF.

This chain links TRBV5-1 with TRBJ1-6; the D gene is possibly TRBD1 (5 bases). CDR1 SGHRS and CDR2 YFSETQ come from the germline V gene. V was clipped by 4 bases and J by 7 bases, with 9 bases between them. This CDR3 spans 13 amino acids. In DNA form, the CDR3 reads TGCGCCAGCAGCAGGGGACCGAATTCACCCCTCCACTTT. Protein: CASSRGPNSPLHF.

The chain links TRBV29-1 to TRBJ2-7; 10 bases fit TRBD1. Trimming took 7 bases from V and 0 from J; bases not matched to a gene: 3. Germline CDR1 and CDR2: SQVTM and ANQGSEA. The CDR3 covers 13 residues. The CDR3, as DNA: TGCAGCGGTGGACAGGGGGACTCCTACGAGCAGTACTTC. It encodes CSGGQGDSYEQYF.

The CDR3 DNA is TGTGCCAGCAGCCAATTCCCGGCGGGTCCCGGCTACACCTTC. Residues: CASSQFPAGPGYTF. The chain uses TRBV14 and TRBJ1-2; D gene unclear. Trimming removed 2 bases at V and 8 bases at J, with 15 bases between. The CDR3 runs to 14 residues. Germline lookup yields CDR1 SGHDN and CDR2 FVKESK.

The rearrangement uses TRBV2 and TRBJ2-1; perhaps D is TRBD1 or TRBD2 (5 bases each). V was trimmed by 7 bases and J by 6 bases, leaving 13 bases between them. Per the germline V gene, CDR1 is SNHLY and CDR2 is FYNNEI. This CDR3 region has 13 residues. This CDR3 is CASMVRGANEQFF. CDR3 bases: TGTGCCAGCATGGTTCGAGGGGCCAATGAGCAGTTCTTC.

The gene calls are TRBV5-1 and TRBJ1-2, with 8 bases that match TRBD1. The CDR3 sequence is 17 residues long. Germline CDR1 and CDR2: SGHRS and YFSETQ. V gave up 4 bases and J gave up 1 base; unmatched junction bases: 12. The DNA of the CDR3 is TGCGCCAGCAGCCGGACAGGGAACGGAATCGGTAACTATGGCTACACCTTC. Translating gives CASSRTGNGIGNYGYTF.